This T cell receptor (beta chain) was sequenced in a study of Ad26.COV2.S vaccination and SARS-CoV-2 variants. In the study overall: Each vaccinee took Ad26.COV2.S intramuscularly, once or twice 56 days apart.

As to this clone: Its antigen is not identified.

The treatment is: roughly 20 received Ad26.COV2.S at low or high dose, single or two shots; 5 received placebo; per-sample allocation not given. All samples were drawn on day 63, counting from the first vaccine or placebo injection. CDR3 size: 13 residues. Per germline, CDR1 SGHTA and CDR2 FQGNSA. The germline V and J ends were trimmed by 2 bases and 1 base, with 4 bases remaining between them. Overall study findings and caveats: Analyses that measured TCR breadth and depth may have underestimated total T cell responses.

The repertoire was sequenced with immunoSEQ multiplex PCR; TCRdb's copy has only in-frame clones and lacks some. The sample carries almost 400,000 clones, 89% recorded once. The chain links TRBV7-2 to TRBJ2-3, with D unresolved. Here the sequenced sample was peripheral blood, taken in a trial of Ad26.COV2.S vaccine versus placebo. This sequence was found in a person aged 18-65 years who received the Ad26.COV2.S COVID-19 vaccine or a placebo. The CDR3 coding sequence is TGTGCCAGCAGCTTACTTCGCACAGATACGCAGTATTTT. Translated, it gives CASSLLRTDTQYF.